This T cell receptor (beta chain) stems from a study of blood T cell repertoires in COVID-19. As for the study in general: T cells, B-cell-depleted T cells, or PBMCs supplied cDNA or gDNA.

Authors' data handling: Nucleated cell counts were estimated from reference gene primer amplification. Profiled with immunoSEQ multiplex PCR; TCRdb holds only in-frame clones, not every one. That table is the source of V, J and clone size, and D and trimming were worked out from the DNA. The sample lists under 150,000 clones, roughly four fifths seen once, with roughly 9% in the top ten. This TCR was recovered from a man aged 35 to 55 with active or convalescent COVID-19. The sample taken for sequencing was peripheral blood.

The CDR3 loop is CASSYTSGGKNIQYF. For the CDR3, the DNA is TGTGCCAGCAGTTACACTAGCGGGGGGAAAAACATTCAGTACTTC. This chain links TRBV6-5 with TRBJ2-4, with TRBD2 matching 12 bases. Germline lookup yields CDR1 MNHEY and CDR2 SVGAGI. The CDR3 runs to 15 residues. The ends lost 2 bases at V and 4 bases at J; junction bases unmatched: 0.